The entry that follows covers one T cell receptor (beta chain) sequence. Trimming pared 1 base from V and 4 bases from J, leaving 11 bases between. The CDR3 is 14 amino acids. Germline CDR1 GTSNPN, CDR2 SVGIG (reference sequence). Authors' analysis steps: Nucleated cell counts were estimated from reference gene primer amplification. The assay was immunoSEQ multiplex PCR, and TCRdb's table has in-frame clones only and misses some. V, J and clone size reflect that table, while D and trimming were determined from the DNA. Here the sample spans fewer than 200,000 clones, about 87% being singletons. The data were obtained in a study of blood T cell repertoires in COVID-19. Across the study: Specimens from acute and convalescent COVID-19 originated in the United States, Italy and Spain. PBMCs, B-cell-depleted T cells, or T cells provided the cDNA or gDNA that made up the material.

The specimen was peripheral blood. The clonotype originates from a man between 40 and 49 years old with active or convalescent COVID-19. The V gene is TRBV30, the J gene TRBJ1-3, with D possibly being TRBD1 (5 bases). DNA of the CDR3: TGTGCCTGGAGTGCCCCGGGGGAAGGAAACACCATATATTTT. It encodes CAWSAPGEGNTIYF.